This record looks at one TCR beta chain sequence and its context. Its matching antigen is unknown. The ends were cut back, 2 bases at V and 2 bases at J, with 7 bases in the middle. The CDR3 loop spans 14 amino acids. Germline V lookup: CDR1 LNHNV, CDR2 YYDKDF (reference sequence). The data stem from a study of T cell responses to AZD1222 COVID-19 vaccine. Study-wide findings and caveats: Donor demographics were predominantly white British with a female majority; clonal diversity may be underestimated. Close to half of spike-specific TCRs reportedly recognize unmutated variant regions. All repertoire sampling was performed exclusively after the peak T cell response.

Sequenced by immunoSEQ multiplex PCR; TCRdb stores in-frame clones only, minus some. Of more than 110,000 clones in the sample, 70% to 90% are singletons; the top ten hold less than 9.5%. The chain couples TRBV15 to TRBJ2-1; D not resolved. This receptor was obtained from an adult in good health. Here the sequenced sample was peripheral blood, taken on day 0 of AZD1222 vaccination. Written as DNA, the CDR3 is TGTGCCACCAGCAGATCGGGCACCTACAATGAGCAGTTCTTC. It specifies CATSRSGTYNEQFF.